The rows below give T cell receptor beta chains drawn from one sample of a study of T cells in Graves' hyperthyroidism and ophthalmopathy. MiXCR was run by TCRdb on the multiplex PCR reads, yielding one entry per CDR3 protein. The sample has 400,000 to 500,000 distinct CDR3 sequences, approximately 15% seen once; the top ten hold around a sixth. Sequenced sample: blood. All receptors derive from a woman between 18 and 29 years old with Graves' hyperthyroidism. Both conserved end residues are part of each CDR3. D genes are given only for firm matches. Only part of the rows carry a size: once, few, many, or a class if the clone is expanded.

d_call,j_call,clone_size,v_call,cdr3_aa,cdr3_nt
NA,TRBJ1-1,few,TRBV30,CAWSVRGGWAEAFF,TGTGCCTGGAGTGTAAGGGGTGGCTGGGCTGAAGCTTTCTTT
NA,TRBJ1-6,few,TRBV9,CASSVDGTPPLHF,TGTGCCAGCAGCGTAGATGGGACACCACCCCTCCACTTT
NA,TRBJ2-1,NA,TRBV24-1,CATSDSSLGAYNEQFF,TGTGCCACCAGTGATTCCTCACTGGGGGCCTACAATGAGCAGTTCTTC
NA,TRBJ1-6,many,TRBV6-1,CASSEGTFSNSPLHF,TGTGCCAGCAGTGAAGGGACCTTTAGTAATTCACCCCTCCACTTT
TRBD1,TRBJ2-4,few,TRBV19,CASSNALRGPGDIQYF,TGTGCCAGTAGTAACGCCCTCAGGGGGCCCGGGGACATTCAGTACTTC
TRBD2,TRBJ2-3,many,TRBV12-5,CASVQGGSMADTQYF,TGTGCTAGTGTCCAGGGCGGGAGTATGGCAGATACGCAGTATTTT
TRBD1,TRBJ1-5,few,TRBV18,CASSPPGQGGNQPQHF,TGTGCCAGCTCACCACCGGGACAGGGTGGAAATCAGCCCCAGCATTTT
TRBD2,TRBJ2-7,many,TRBV27,CASSLGLSYEQYF,TGTGCCAGCAGTTTGGGACTATCCTACGAGCAGTACTTC
NA,TRBJ2-5,NA,TRBV5-1,CASREHLETQYF,TGCGCCAGCCGGGAGCATTTGGAGACCCAGTACTTC
NA,TRBJ2-4,many,TRBV3-1,CASSQAQVENIQYF,TGTGCCAGCAGCCAAGCGCAGGTGGAAAACATTCAGTACTTC
TRBD1,TRBJ1-3,many,TRBV9,CASSTPGTGYGNTIYF,TGTGCCAGCAGCACCCCCGGGACAGGGTACGGAAACACCATATATTTT
NA,TRBJ1-1,few,TRBV14,CASSQAGVNTEAFF,TGTGCCAGCAGCCAAGCCGGGGTGAACACTGAAGCTTTCTTT
NA,TRBJ2-2,many,TRBV11-3,CASSSQGVSAGELFF,TGTGCCAGCAGCTCTCAGGGTGTTAGCGCCGGGGAGCTGTTTTTT
TRBD2,TRBJ2-3,many,TRBV7-2,CASSGQRETDTQYF,TGTGCCAGCAGCGGTCAGCGGGAGACAGATACGCAGTATTTT
TRBD2,TRBJ2-5,few,TRBV20-1,CSASSGTIQETQYF,TGCAGTGCTTCTAGCGGGACTATCCAAGAGACCCAGTACTTC
NA,TRBJ2-2,many,TRBV11-3,CASSLVSEVGELFF,TGTGCCAGCAGCTTAGTATCAGAGGTGGGGGAGCTGTTTTTT
NA,TRBJ1-5,few,TRBV6-1,CASSDRGSDQPQHF,TGTGCCAGCAGTGATAGAGGGTCAGATCAGCCCCAGCATTTT
NA,TRBJ2-5,many,TRBV18,CASSPLLGQETQYF,TGTGCCAGCTCACCTCTTCTGGGCCAAGAGACCCAGTACTTC
NA,TRBJ2-3,many,TRBV12-3/TRBV12-4,CASSSGWDQNTDTQYF,TGTGCCAGCAGTTCCGGCTGGGACCAAAACACAGATACGCAGTATTTT
NA,TRBJ1-2,many,TRBV19,CASSISGTGYGYTF,TGTGCCAGTAGTATAAGCGGGACCGGCTATGGCTACACCTTC
TRBD1,TRBJ1-2,many,TRBV27,CASSLTGEGGYTF,TGTGCCAGCAGTCTGACAGGGGAGGGTGGCTACACCTTC
NA,TRBJ2-1,many,TRBV6-6,CASSYYRENEQFF,TGTGCCAGCAGTTACTACAGGGAGAATGAGCAGTTCTTC
NA,TRBJ2-1,many,TRBV29-1,CSSLGDNEQFF,TGCAGCTCCCTTGGGGACAATGAGCAGTTCTTC
NA,TRBJ2-5,many,TRBV5-1,CASSLGQETQYF,TGTGCCAGCAGCTTAGGGCAAGAGACCCAGTACTTC
TRBD1,TRBJ1-2,many,TRBV30,CAWNIQGAPLGGYTF,TGTGCCTGGAATATACAGGGGGCGCCGTTGGGTGGCTACACCTTC
NA,TRBJ2-1,many,TRBV7-3,CASSPSVGEQFF,TGTGCCAGCAGTCCCTCGGTGGGTGAGCAGTTCTTC